This TCR beta chain was identified in a study of Graves' ophthalmopathy and Graves' hyperthyroidism. The wider study: The collection of peripheral blood took place at initial diagnosis, before any treatment. Overall study results and limits: The model achieved 70.59% sensitivity and over 72% specificity for ophthalmopathy progression.

This clonotype showed up many times. Its antigen is undetermined. The authors amplified TCR beta CDR3 regions, and they did so from RNA transcripts for repertoire sequencing. Amplification began with first-round RT-PCR using HTBI primers, then second-round multiplex PCR was performed. MiXCR was run by TCRdb on the multiplex PCR reads, yielding one entry per CDR3 protein. The table records roughly 400,000 distinct CDR3 sequences, around 19% of them present only once. The receptor comes from a woman under 30 with Graves' ophthalmopathy. Sequenced input: peripheral blood.

This chain's CDR3 is CASSSMKLSYEQYF. CDR3 nucleotides: TGTGCCAGCAGCTCGATGAAGCTCTCCTACGAGCAGTACTTC. The rearrangement links TRBV12-3 or TRBV12-4 to TRBJ2-7, with unresolved D. This CDR3 is 14 amino acids long. V was shortened by 6 bases and J by 0 bases, with 12 bases between the two germline ends.